Sequencing of this TCR beta chain was carried out in a study of shared clonotypes between healthy human individuals. Study in general: Those who served as donors were two women and three men between the ages of 18 and 49.

Donors had no recently reported acute infections or vaccinations and were HIV-negative. The assay was run at deep level. The method was immunoSEQ multiplex PCR; TCRdb's version includes in-frame clones alone and lacks a portion of them. The sample carries fewer than 600,000 clones, roughly 78% recorded once. Overall study results and limits: Clonotype sharing among the donors was expected to vary with sequencing depth.

Germline lookup yields CDR1 SQVTM and CDR2 ANQGSEA. The ends were cut back, 6 bases at V and 4 bases at J, with 18 bases in the middle. The CDR3 length is 14 residues. With respect to this clone: Its matching antigen is unknown.

Sequences were obtained from PBMCs. The chain combines TRBV29-1 with TRBJ1-1; tentatively, D is TRBD1 (6 bases). This receptor was taken from a middle-aged woman in good health. Some clones in this sample may be carry-over from other donors' samples. The CDR3 DNA sequence: TGCAGCGTAGGTATAGGGGGGCGCCGCACTGAAGCTTTCTTT. It is translated as CSVGIGGRRTEAFF.